This T cell receptor (beta chain) was obtained from a study of cytomegalovirus exposure and HLA in healthy donors. The CDR3 loop spans 14 amino acids. CDR1 is SQVTM and CDR2 is ANQGSEA in the germline V gene. V lost 3 bases, J lost 1 base, and 13 bases lay in between. Study-level results: Three chains tied to CMV proved CMV antigen-specific in vitro.

Points on this clone: Its antigen is as yet unknown.

PCR amplification relied on 60 Vbeta primers (plus 13 Jbeta primers). Produced via immunoSEQ multiplex PCR; TCRdb's table is partial and in-frame only. The sample gives 150,000 to 200,000 clones, over 75% of which show up once; about 2.3% is in the top ten. The chain carries TRBV29-1 and TRBJ2-7; a possible D gene is TRBD2 (6 bases). This clonotype was obtained from a woman in her 50s in good health and CMV-seronegative. The sample comprised PBMCs. CDR3 sequence reads: CSVEEFGGSYEQYF. The CDR3 region has the DNA TGCAGCGTTGAGGAGTTCGGAGGGTCCTACGAGCAGTACTTC.